A selection of T cell receptor beta chains follows, all from one sample in a study of blood T cell repertoires in COVID-19. This table comes from immunoSEQ multiplex PCR, and its TCRdb copy is limited to in-frame clones, with some not included. This table has more than 200,000 clones, 80% to 90% appearing once. Sequencing input: peripheral blood. These TCRs come from a man between 40 and 49 years old with acute or convalescent COVID-19. Both conserved end residues are part of each CDR3. D genes are given only for firm matches.

CDR3 length: 20; D gene: -; V gene: TRBV28; J gene: TRBJ2-2; CDR3 DNA: TGTGCCAGCAGTCCCGACAGGTGGGATTTACTAGTAGGAAACACCGGGGAGCTGTTTTTT; CDR3 protein: CASSPDRWDLLVGNTGELFF
CDR3 length: 17; D gene: TRBD1; V gene: TRBV18; J gene: TRBJ1-2; CDR3 DNA: TGTGCCAGCTCACCGACCCCTGTTGGACAGGGAGCGTCTGGCTACACCTTC; CDR3 protein: CASSPTPVGQGASGYTF
CDR3 length: 15; D gene: TRBD2; V gene: TRBV6-1; J gene: TRBJ2-1; CDR3 DNA: TGTGCCAGCAGTGATCTGGCTAGCGGGAGTAATGAGCAGTTCTTC; CDR3 protein: CASSDLASGSNEQFF
CDR3 length: 14; D gene: -; V gene: TRBV5-1; J gene: TRBJ1-2; CDR3 DNA: TGCGCCAGCAGCTTAAGTAGTGCTAACTATGGCTACACCTTC; CDR3 protein: CASSLSSANYGYTF
CDR3 length: 15; D gene: TRBD1; V gene: TRBV7-9; J gene: TRBJ2-7; CDR3 DNA: TGTGCCAGCAGCTTAGGATTCGGGACAGACTACGAGCAGTACTTC; CDR3 protein: CASSLGFGTDYEQYF
CDR3 length: 16; D gene: TRBD1; V gene: TRBV19; J gene: TRBJ1-5; CDR3 DNA: TGTGCCAGTAGTATAGGCCCCACAGGGGGTAGTCAGCCCCAGCATTTT; CDR3 protein: CASSIGPTGGSQPQHF
CDR3 length: 14; D gene: -; V gene: TRBV5-1; J gene: TRBJ2-2; CDR3 DNA: TGCGCCAGCAGCGAACGACAGTTTACCGGGGAGCTGTTTTTT; CDR3 protein: CASSERQFTGELFF
CDR3 length: 17; D gene: TRBD1; V gene: TRBV6-2/TRBV6-3; J gene: TRBJ1-3; CDR3 DNA: TGTGCCAGCAGCGACCGGGACAGGGGAACCACTGGAAACACCATATATTTT; CDR3 protein: CASSDRDRGTTGNTIYF
CDR3 length: 16; D gene: TRBD1; V gene: TRBV4-3; J gene: TRBJ1-5; CDR3 DNA: TGCGCCAGCAGCCCGAACTTCAGGGGGCTTAATCAGCCCCAGCATTTT; CDR3 protein: CASSPNFRGLNQPQHF
CDR3 length: 16; D gene: TRBD1; V gene: TRBV28; J gene: TRBJ2-2; CDR3 DNA: TGTGCCAGCAGTTTGCCCCGGGACAGGAACACCGGGGAGCTGTTTTTT; CDR3 protein: CASSLPRDRNTGELFF